Below are 14 T cell receptor beta chains sequenced from a single sample in a study of T cells in Graves' hyperthyroidism and ophthalmopathy. Amplification of TCR beta CDR3 regions used RNA as the template. First-round RT-PCR targeting the TCR CDR3 was performed with the HTBI primer set. Using its own MiXCR run on the multiplex PCR reads, TCRdb lists one record per CDR3 protein. The data hold 450,000 to 500,000 distinct CDR3 sequences, with approximately 23% observed a single time. Sequencing was done on a sample of blood. The receptors here all came from a woman aged 70-85 years with Graves' ophthalmopathy.

The CDR3 region has the DNA TGTGCCAGTAGTGAGAGCGGGAGGGCCGCAGATACGCAGTATTTT. The encoded protein is CASSESGRAADTQYF. The chain couples TRBV19 to TRBJ2-3, with 10 bases matching TRBD2. Germline-derived CDR1 and CDR2 are LNHDA and SQIVND (reference sequence). The CDR3 has 15 residues. The V gene end was trimmed by 5 bases and the J gene end by 4 bases; junction bases not matched to a gene: 6.

This clonotype was seen a few times. The rearrangement joins TRBV5-1 to TRBJ2-1; 13 bases match TRBD2. The CDR3 consists of 14 residues. V lost 2 bases to trimming and J lost 9 bases; unmatched junction nucleotides: 2. In germline, CDR1 is SGHRS, CDR2 YFSETQ. Written as DNA, the CDR3 is TGCGCCAGCAGCTTAGGGACTAGCGGGACTGAGCAGTTCTTC. Its translation is CASSLGTSGTEQFF.

This clonotype was picked up many times. The chain has TRBV28 and TRBJ2-3; weak D call: TRBD2 (5 bases). The CDR3 has 14 residues. The germline CDR1 and CDR2 sequences are MDHEN and SYDVKM. With 7 bases removed from V and 3 bases from J, the gap between germline ends came to 14 bases. CDR3 sequence: CASNEGDGTDTQYF. The DNA for the CDR3 is TGTGCCAGCAATGAGGGAGATGGAACAGATACGCAGTATTTT. The whole variable domain, remainder taken from reference TRBV28 and TRBJ2-3, is DVKVTQSSRYLVKRTGEKVFLECVQDMDHENMFWYRQDPGLGLRLIYFSYDVKMKEKGDIPEGYSVSREKKERFSLILESASTNQTSMYLCASNEGDGTDTQYFGPGTRLTVL.

In this sample, this clonotype turned up a few times. The gene calls are TRBV6-6 and TRBJ2-4, with unresolved D. CDR3 length: 15 amino acids. Germline-derived CDR1 and CDR2 are MNHNY and SVGAGI (reference sequence). V lost 2 bases and J 7 bases, leaving 15 bases between the germline ends. The CDR3 loop reads CASSYDGSIVNIQYF. The CDR3 region has the DNA TGTGCCAGCAGTTACGACGGGTCTATTGTGAACATTCAGTACTTC.

The V call is TRBV30, the J call TRBJ1-4, with D hard to call. CDR3 length: 14 amino acids. From germline, CDR1 is GTSNPN and CDR2 SVGIG (reference sequence). Trimming removed 0 bases at V and 5 bases at J, with 10 bases between. The CDR3 is CAWSVWPINEKLFF. CDR3 nucleotide sequence: TGTGCCTGGAGTGTCTGGCCGATAAATGAAAAACTGTTTTTT.

Ten or more counts support this clonotype. The chain carries TRBV28 and TRBJ2-6; D is perhaps TRBD2 (5 bases). Deletions cut 5 bases from V and 6 bases from J, with 14 bases between. In germline, CDR1 is MDHEN, CDR2 SYDVKM. The CDR3 runs 15 residues. CDR3 DNA sequence: TGTGCCAGCAGTGGACCAGCGGCCGTGGCCAACGTCCTGACTTTC. It codes for CASSGPAAVANVLTF.

This clonotype was seen repeatedly, ten times or more. CDR3 sequence (DNA): TGTGCCAGCGCCGGGACTAGCGGATACAATGAGCAGTTCTTC. It encodes CASAGTSGYNEQFF. The rearrangement joins TRBV7-3 to TRBJ2-1; 11 bases are shared with TRBD2. Trimming removed 8 bases from V and 4 bases from J; junction bases left unmatched: 4. The CDR3 sequence is 14 residues long. Germline CDR1 SGHTA, CDR2 FQGTGA.

This clonotype has only one observation. The chain employs TRBV19 and TRBJ1-3, with TRBD1 identical over 7 bases. Germline CDR1 LNHDA, CDR2 SQIVND (reference sequence). V was pared by 5 bases and J by 0 bases, with 7 bases of the junction left unmatched. This CDR3 region has 16 residues. CDR3: CASSPGQVYSGNTIYF. The CDR3 coding sequence is TGTGCCAGTAGTCCCGGACAGGTATACTCTGGAAACACCATATATTTT.

This clonotype was picked up many times. This sequence joins TRBV3-1 and TRBJ2-5; D is undetermined. The CDR3 is 12 residues long. CDR1 and CDR2 from the germline V gene are LGHDT and YNNKEL (reference sequence). Deletions cut 1 base from V and 5 bases from J, with 5 bases between. The CDR3 loop reads CASSQVTETQYF. CDR3 bases: TGTGCCAGCAGCCAAGTTACGGAGACCCAGTACTTC.

In this sample, this clonotype turned up a few times. The rearrangement joins TRBV6-1 to TRBJ1-6; 8 bases are shared with TRBD1. This CDR3 comprises 14 residues. Looked up from germline, CDR1 is MNHNS and CDR2 is SASEGT. V was clipped by 2 bases and J by 11 bases; unmatched bases: 5. CDR3 sequence reads: CASSEQGALAPLHF. The DNA for the CDR3 is TGTGCCAGCAGTGAACAGGGGGCCTTGGCACCCCTCCACTTT.

This clonotype was found a few times. The rearrangement joins TRBV20-1 to TRBJ2-5; a possible D gene is TRBD1 (6 bases). The V and J ends lost 1 base and 5 bases respectively, with 14 bases between them. The CDR3 length is 14 residues. Germline loops: CDR1 DFQATT, CDR2 SNEGSKA (reference sequence). CDR3 amino acids: CSARAPGRGETQYF. CDR3 in DNA: TGCAGTGCTAGAGCGCCAGGAAGGGGGGAGACCCAGTACTTC.

This chain uses TRBV20-1 with TRBJ2-1, with 8 bases identical to TRBD1. The CDR3 loop spans 13 amino acids. CDR1 is DFQATT and CDR2 is SNEGSKA in the germline V gene (reference sequence). Trimming removed 6 bases from V and 7 bases from J; junction bases left unmatched: 8. The CDR3 coding sequence is TGCAGTGCGACCGAGACAGGGGTGAATGAGCAGTTCTTC. Protein: CSATETGVNEQFF.

DNA for the CDR3: TGCGCCAGCAGCCAAGTTAGAGCAGCCGGAGAGACCCAGTACTTC. Its translation is CASSQVRAAGETQYF. This sequence joins TRBV4-1 and TRBJ2-5; D uncertain. Germline V lookup: CDR1 MGHRA, CDR2 YSYEKL. The CDR3 is 15 residues long. V gave up 1 base and J gave up 4 bases, with 13 bases separating them.

The V call is TRBV29-1, the J call TRBJ2-1; D is ambiguous. Germline lookup yields CDR1 SQVTM and CDR2 ANQGSEA. The CDR3 spans 11 residues. V was cut by 8 bases and J by 5 bases, with 10 bases left in between. The CDR3 sequence: CSPRIHNEQFF. In DNA, the CDR3 is TGCAGCCCCCGGATCCACAATGAGCAGTTCTTC.